This is a list of T cell receptor beta chains from one sample in a study of shared clonotypes between healthy human individuals. Assay: immunoSEQ multiplex PCR; the TCRdb copy retains only in-frame clones and omits some. This sample yields approximately 1,000,000 clones, of which more than 75% are seen a single time; approximately 0.5% belongs to the top ten. The sample comprised memory CD4+ T cells from PBMCs. Source of these receptors: a man aged 18 to 29 in good health. Some clones in this sample may be carry-over from other donors' samples. CDR3s leave out the opening cysteine and the closing phenylalanine or tryptophan. Clone size is shown for a subset of rows, as once, few, many or a class of expanded clone.

J,size,V,CDR3
TRBJ1-2,-,TRBV9,ASSVEGGGGYT
TRBJ1-5,few,TRBV5-1,ASSPTGGNQPQH
TRBJ1-1,few,TRBV2,ASSEVSKAF
TRBJ2-7,-,TRBV28,AIHTGRTSYEQY
TRBJ1-1,once,TRBV5-1,ASSLVSNTEAF
TRBJ2-1,few,TRBV2,ASRALGTYNEQF
TRBJ1-3,many,TRBV20-1,SALSRNTIY
TRBJ2-6,-,TRBV7-9,ASSSGGRGANVLT
TRBJ2-2,-,TRBV6-5,ASSREAGELF
TRBJ1-2,-,TRBV7-9,ASSLGQGDGGT
TRBJ1-5,-,TRBV10-3,AISEAGRGSNQPQH
TRBJ2-7,once,TRBV7-2,ASTRRGGPYEQY
TRBJ2-1,once,TRBV5-6,ASSLGRGGPYNEQF
TRBJ2-1,-,TRBV18,ASSPRQYNEQF
TRBJ1-6,many,TRBV30,AWRAGTSYNSPLH
TRBJ2-5,-,TRBV12-2,ASRLGVDRETQY
TRBJ2-6,few,TRBV18,ASSPTDSYSGANVLT
TRBJ2-1,-,TRBV10-2,ASMGASKFNEQF
TRBJ2-3,few,TRBV2,ASIAGGPGTDTQY
TRBJ2-6,-,TRBV9,ASTHGVNGANVLT
TRBJ2-7,-,TRBV10-3,AISESTSGAYEQY
TRBJ2-3,-,TRBV27,ASRDRVSTDTQY
TRBJ2-5,-,TRBV27,ASMTWREQRPQY
TRBJ2-7,few,TRBV30,AWRRGFYEQY
TRBJ2-7,-,TRBV29-1,SAAARPNYEQY
TRBJ2-1,-,TRBV9,ASSLTSVSRNEQF
TRBJ1-4,-,TRBV2,ASSEETEPREKLF
TRBJ1-2,-,TRBV10-3,AIKGVLTGDGYT
TRBJ2-5,-,TRBV20-1,SGRGQETQY
TRBJ1-5,-,TRBV21-1,ASSKTGDSNQPQH
TRBJ2-5,-,TRBV5-1,ASSLMAGDQETQY
TRBJ2-7,-,TRBV10-1,AGRPTGSSYEQY
TRBJ1-5,few,TRBV7-6,ASSLGSDQPQH